This T cell receptor (beta chain) was sequenced during a study of CD8 T cells in ankylosing spondylitis. Trimming removed 3 bases from V and 3 bases from J; junction bases left unmatched: 7. This CDR3 is built from 15 residues. Germline V CDR1 and CDR2: KGHSH, LQKENI. TCRdb fed the 5' RACE reads into MiXCR, producing one record per CDR3 protein. The sample holds more than 400,000 distinct CDR3 sequences; less than 6% are singletons and the top ten take approximately 3.5%. Whole-study results and caveats: One TCR beta motif, made up of several highly homologous variants, appeared characteristic of ankylosing spondylitis blood.

In the case of this clonotype: Its antigen remains unidentified.

This sequence joins TRBV18 and TRBJ2-7; 8 positions agree with TRBD1. Sequenced sample: blood, either unsorted or a sorted T cell fraction (not recorded which). The clonotype comes from a male donor with ankylosing spondylitis. CDR3 loop: CASSPSTGVGYEQYF. In DNA form, the CDR3 reads TGTGCCAGCTCACCGTCGACAGGGGTAGGCTACGAGCAGTACTTC.